Listed below are T cell receptor beta chains from one sample, sequenced in a study of sequential checkpoint blockade in melanoma. Clones were sequenced by immunoSEQ multiplex PCR, and TCRdb holds only the in-frame ones, with some missing. Of 7,500 to 8,500 clones listed, 50% to 70% were seen once; the top ten hold about 50%. The sequencing here drew on CD8+ T cells sorted from blood (inferred from file names), taken from a patient given nivolumab and ipilimumab in sequence. Receptors were obtained from a human patient with melanoma. Some clones in this sample may be carry-over from other donors' samples. Each CDR3 is given with its conserved first and last residue. Each record gives: V gene, CDR3 length, J gene, clone size, D gene, CDR3 protein, CDR3 DNA. The D gene is left open where the match is weak. Size values are once, few and many counts, or a class for expanded clones, and some rows have none.

V: TRBV11-2
length: 12
J: TRBJ2-7
size: .
D: .
CDR3: CASSFGDYEQYF
DNA: TGTGCCAGCAGCTTCGGAGACTACGAGCAGTACTTC

V: TRBV7-9
length: 13
J: TRBJ2-7
size: .
D: .
CDR3: CASSLTQGHKQYF
DNA: TGTGCCAGCAGCTTAACTCAGGGCCACAAGCAGTACTTC

V: TRBV2
length: 12
J: TRBJ2-3
size: medium-sized
D: .
CDR3: CASSEARDTQYF
DNA: TGTGCCAGCAGTGAAGCCAGGGATACGCAGTATTTT

V: TRBV19
length: 14
J: TRBJ2-7
size: .
D: .
CDR3: CASSQAVPPGEQYF
DNA: TGTGCCAGTAGTCAAGCGGTCCCCCCTGGGGAGCAGTACTTC

V: TRBV6-5
length: 14
J: TRBJ1-2
size: .
D: .
CDR3: CASSYSSGKGGYTF
DNA: TGTGCCAGCAGTTACAGTTCAGGGAAGGGAGGCTACACCTTC

V: TRBV5-8
length: 14
J: TRBJ2-7
size: .
D: TRBD2
CDR3: CASSLAGGFYEQYF
DNA: TGTGCCAGCAGCTTGGCGGGGGGATTCTACGAGCAGTACTTC

V: TRBV6-1
length: 14
J: TRBJ2-7
size: few
D: TRBD1
CDR3: CASRYGTGSYEQYF
DNA: TGTGCCAGCAGATACGGGACAGGGTCGTACGAGCAGTACTTC

V: TRBV5-4
length: 17
J: TRBJ1-3
size: .
D: TRBD1
CDR3: CASTLGAGGYSGNTIYF
DNA: TGTGCCAGCACCCTGGGGGCAGGGGGATACTCTGGAAACACCATATATTTT

V: TRBV14
length: 17
J: TRBJ2-7
size: .
D: .
CDR3: CASSHPSGDVGSYEQYF
DNA: TGTGCCAGCAGCCACCCCTCGGGGGATGTAGGCTCCTACGAGCAGTACTTC

V: TRBV4-3
length: 15
J: TRBJ2-1
size: .
D: .
CDR3: CASSQEESPYNEQFF
DNA: TGCGCCAGCAGCCAAGAGGAGTCCCCCTACAATGAGCAGTTCTTC

V: TRBV2
length: 17
J: TRBJ1-5
size: .
D: .
CDR3: CASSEQGGEGANQPQHF
DNA: TGTGCCAGCAGTGAACAGGGCGGGGAAGGAGCCAATCAGCCCCAGCATTTT

V: TRBV11-3
length: 16
J: TRBJ2-7
size: .
D: .
CDR3: CASSLCRQVECVEQYF
DNA: TGTGCCAGCAGCTTATGTAGGCAGGTGGAATGTGTCGAGCAGTACTTC

V: TRBV11-2
length: 11
J: TRBJ2-7
size: few
D: .
CDR3: CASSTNSEQYF
DNA: TGTGCCAGCAGCACCAACTCCGAGCAGTACTTC

V: TRBV7-8
length: 14
J: TRBJ2-7
size: once
D: .
CDR3: CASSLRGYSYEQYF
DNA: TGTGCCAGCAGCCTCCGGGGGTACAGCTACGAGCAGTACTTC

V: TRBV15
length: 12
J: TRBJ1-1
size: .
D: .
CDR3: CATRRVNTEAFF
DNA: TGTGCCACCCGGAGGGTAAACACTGAAGCTTTCTTT

V: TRBV6-5
length: 14
J: TRBJ2-7
size: .
D: TRBD1
CDR3: CASAPRQGPYEQYF
DNA: TGTGCCAGCGCCCCCCGACAGGGGCCCTACGAGCAGTACTTC

V: TRBV7-6
length: 12
J: TRBJ2-7
size: .
D: TRBD2
CDR3: CASSSGRDEQYF
DNA: TGTGCCAGCAGCTCTGGGAGGGACGAGCAGTACTTC

V: TRBV7-6
length: 16
J: TRBJ1-3
size: medium-sized
D: .
CDR3: CASSLRGRGSGNTIYF
DNA: TGTGCCAGCAGCTTAAGGGGCAGGGGCTCTGGAAACACCATATATTTT

V: TRBV7-9
length: 16
J: TRBJ2-7
size: .
D: TRBD1
CDR3: CASSPDPGTGMNEQYF
DNA: TGTGCCAGCAGCCCGGACCCGGGGACAGGGATGAACGAGCAGTACTTC

V: TRBV10-3
length: 15
J: TRBJ2-1
size: .
D: TRBD2
CDR3: CAIGASGETYNEQFF
DNA: TGTGCCATCGGGGCTAGCGGAGAGACTTACAATGAGCAGTTCTTC

V: TRBV5-1
length: 14
J: TRBJ1-5
size: .
D: TRBD1
CDR3: CASSDGQGFQPQHF
DNA: TGCGCCAGCAGCGACGGACAGGGGTTCCAGCCCCAGCATTTT

V: TRBV7-3
length: 13
J: TRBJ2-7
size: .
D: TRBD1
CDR3: CASSPTGGYEQYF
DNA: TGTGCCAGCAGCCCGACAGGGGGCTACGAGCAGTACTTC

V: TRBV4-1
length: 14
J: TRBJ1-1
size: .
D: TRBD1
CDR3: CASSRTGTNTGAFF
DNA: TGCGCCAGCAGCCGGACAGGGACTAATACGGGAGCTTTCTTT

V: TRBV9
length: 13
J: TRBJ1-1
size: .
D: .
CDR3: CASSVAGNTEAFF
DNA: TGTGCCAGCAGCGTAGCAGGGAACACTGAAGCTTTCTTT

V: TRBV29-1
length: 16
J: TRBJ1-2
size: .
D: TRBD1
CDR3: CSGWGQGEEKNYGYTF
DNA: TGCAGCGGGTGGGGTCAGGGGGAAGAAAAGAACTATGGCTACACCTTC

V: TRBV7-8
length: 15
J: TRBJ1-5
size: .
D: .
CDR3: CASTAPEGYNQPQHF
DNA: TGTGCCAGCACCGCCCCTGAGGGTTACAATCAGCCCCAGCATTTT

V: TRBV13
length: 17
J: TRBJ1-6
size: .
D: TRBD1
CDR3: CASSPYTGTVYNSPLHF
DNA: TGTGCCAGCAGCCCATATACCGGGACAGTCTATAATTCACCCCTCCACTTT

V: TRBV7-9
length: 16
J: TRBJ1-5
size: .
D: TRBD1
CDR3: CASSRGQDYSNQPQHF
DNA: TGTGCCAGCAGCCGTGGACAGGATTATAGCAATCAGCCCCAGCATTTT